This is a list of T cell receptor beta chains from one sample in a study of blood T cell repertoires in COVID-19. The assay was immunoSEQ multiplex PCR, and TCRdb's table has in-frame clones only and misses some. The sample shows 650,000 to 800,000 clones, 70% to 90% of them seen only once. The sequenced material came from peripheral blood. The receptor set was obtained from a woman aged 18 to 35 with acute or convalescent COVID-19. The CDR3 runs from the conserved cysteine through the conserved F or W. Each record gives: V gene, J gene, clone size, D gene, CDR3 DNA, CDR3 protein. A D gene is named only where the DNA matches it firmly. The size of a clone is reported for some rows only, either as once, few or many, or as a class for expanded clones.

TRBV24-1	TRBJ2-5	NA	NA	TGTGCCACCAGTGATTTGGGACAAGCCCAAGAGACCCAGTACTTC	CATSDLGQAQETQYF
TRBV7-8	TRBJ1-4	NA	TRBD1	TGTGCCAGCAGAGATAGGGGACAGTTCCGTGAAAAACTGTTTTTT	CASRDRGQFREKLFF
TRBV5-1	TRBJ1-4	NA	NA	TGCGCCAGCAGCTTTACTCGGTTTAATGAAAAACTGTTTTTT	CASSFTRFNEKLFF
TRBV6-5	TRBJ1-1	NA	NA	TGTGCCAGCAGTCGCCAGACAGAGGGGGACACTGAAGCTTTCTTT	CASSRQTEGDTEAFF
TRBV12-3/TRBV12-4	TRBJ1-5	NA	NA	TGTGCCAGCAGTGCCCGCCAGAATCAGCCCCAGCATTTT	CASSARQNQPQHF
TRBV3-1/TRBV3-2	TRBJ2-1	NA	TRBD1	TGTGCCAGCAGCCAAGTACTCAGGGGGATACACAATGAGCAGTTCTTC	CASSQVLRGIHNEQFF
TRBV19	TRBJ1-4	NA	NA	TGTGCCAGTAGTAGACAGGCGGAGGAAAAACTGTTTTTT	CASSRQAEEKLFF
TRBV3-1/TRBV3-2	TRBJ1-1	NA	TRBD1	TGTGCCAGCAGCCCGCAGGGGGCAAACACTGAAGCTTTCTTT	CASSPQGANTEAFF
TRBV7-2	TRBJ2-1	NA	TRBD1	TGTGCCAGCAGCTCGGACAGGGCGATGAACAATGAGCAGTTCTTC	CASSSDRAMNNEQFF
TRBV7-4	TRBJ1-6	NA	NA	TGTGCCAGCAGCTATCTGCGGAAAGGGAGTTTCAATAATTCACCCCTCCACTTT	CASSYLRKGSFNNSPLHF
TRBV3-1/TRBV3-2	TRBJ2-1	NA	NA	TGTGCCAGCAGCCAAGGTGATACGGTCTACCAGGACAATGAGCAGTTCTTC	CASSQGDTVYQDNEQFF
TRBV7-2	TRBJ1-2	NA	NA	TGTGCCAGCAGCTACTCCGACACGCACTATGGCTACACCTTC	CASSYSDTHYGYTF
TRBV5-1	TRBJ1-1	NA	TRBD1	TGCGCCAGCAGCAGCAACAGGGGGCAAGCTTTCTTT	CASSSNRGQAFF
TRBV3-1/TRBV3-2	TRBJ1-4	NA	NA	TGTGCCAGCAGCCATCACGGAGGCCTTAATGAAAAACTGTTTTTT	CASSHHGGLNEKLFF
TRBV7-2	TRBJ1-2	NA	NA	TGTGCCAGCAGCCCCGCGGACAGCTTCTATGGCTACACCTTC	CASSPADSFYGYTF
TRBV6-5	TRBJ1-2	NA	TRBD1	TGTGCCAGCAGTTACTCGACAGGGAAAGGCTACACCTTC	CASSYSTGKGYTF
TRBV4-1	TRBJ1-1	few	NA	TGCGCCAGCAGCCATTCGGGGGGGTTGAACACTGAAGCTTTCTTT	CASSHSGGLNTEAFF
TRBV27	TRBJ1-2	NA	NA	TGTGCCAGCAGGGAAGGGGGCTATGGCTACACCTTC	CASREGGYGYTF
TRBV7-9	TRBJ1-1	NA	NA	TGTGCCAGCAGCTTAGCCTACCAGGGTACTGAAGCTTTCTTT	CASSLAYQGTEAFF
TRBV29-1	TRBJ2-1	NA	NA	TGCAGCGTTGAGCCTGGACAGAGACGGTTCTTC	CSVEPGQRRFF
TRBV5-4	TRBJ1-2	few	TRBD1	TGTGCCAGCAGCTCCTGGGACAGGGGCCGATCTAACTATGGCTACACCTTC	CASSSWDRGRSNYGYTF
TRBV29-1	TRBJ2-3	NA	TRBD1	TGCAGCGTTGAGGGACAGGGAGAAAGGGCCACAGATACGCAGTATTTT	CSVEGQGERATDTQYF
TRBV30	TRBJ2-1	NA	TRBD1	TGTGCCTGGAGACCTCCCGGGGCAGGGGGTGAGCAGTTCTTC	CAWRPPGAGGEQFF
TRBV7-2	TRBJ1-3	once	NA	TGTGCCAGCAGCGATGACAGGAGGCCTGGAAACACCATATATTTT	CASSDDRRPGNTIYF
TRBV25-1	TRBJ2-3	NA	NA	TGTGCCAGCAGTGGTTCTCCTAGGGGGATTAGCACAGATACGCAGTATTTT	CASSGSPRGISTDTQYF
TRBV4-1	TRBJ2-2	NA	TRBD1	TGCGCCAGCACAGGGGGACAGGGGGCTTCGAACACCGGGGAGCTGTTTTTT	CASTGGQGASNTGELFF
TRBV3-1/TRBV3-2	TRBJ2-3	NA	TRBD2	TGTGCCAGCAGCCAAGACGTAGCGGGGGGCGGCACAGATACGCAGTATTTT	CASSQDVAGGGTDTQYF
TRBV29-1	TRBJ2-5	NA	TRBD2	TGCAGCGTTCGGGGGGTTGGGGAGACCCAGTACTTC	CSVRGVGETQYF
TRBV11-2	TRBJ1-1	NA	NA	TGTGCCAGCGCGTTCGAAGGGGGATGGGGCACTGAAGCTTTCTTT	CASAFEGGWGTEAFF
TRBV3-1/TRBV3-2	TRBJ2-1	NA	NA	TGTGCCAGCAGCCTCGGTCCGGGGTCCTACAATGAGCAGTTCTTC	CASSLGPGSYNEQFF
TRBV6-1	TRBJ1-6	NA	NA	TGTGCCAGCAGTGAAAGAACAGGTCTTTATAATTCACCCCTCCACTTT	CASSERTGLYNSPLHF
TRBV9	TRBJ2-1	once	TRBD1	TGTGCCAGCAGCGTAAACAGGGGCGCCTACAATGAGCAGTTCTTC	CASSVNRGAYNEQFF
TRBV29-1	TRBJ1-2	once	TRBD1	TGCAGCGTTGAAGATGGAGGGGGCGGCTACACCTTC	CSVEDGGGGYTF
TRBV6-6	TRBJ1-2	NA	TRBD1	TGTGCCAGCAGCCAGGGGACAGCTTATGGCTACACCTTC	CASSQGTAYGYTF
TRBV6-2/TRBV6-3	TRBJ1-2	NA	NA	TGTGCCAGCAGTTCGACCGACAGATATGGCTACACCTTC	CASSSTDRYGYTF
TRBV6-5	TRBJ2-2	NA	TRBD1	TGTGCCAGCAGCCGCCGGACAGGGGAGGCCGGGGAGCTGTTTTTT	CASSRRTGEAGELFF
TRBV6-1	TRBJ2-5	NA	NA	TGTGCCAGCAGTGAAGCCTTACAAATGGAGACCCAGTACTTC	CASSEALQMETQYF
TRBV9	TRBJ1-4	NA	TRBD1	TGTGCCAGCAGCGCGGAGGGACAGACTAATGAAAAACTGTTTTTT	CASSAEGQTNEKLFF
TRBV7-8	TRBJ1-3	NA	NA	TGTGCCAGCAGCCCGGGAAACTCTGGAAACACCATATATTTT	CASSPGNSGNTIYF
TRBV15	TRBJ2-3	once	NA	TGTGCCACCAGCAGAGAAGACACGTTTTTCACAGATACGCAGTATTTT	CATSREDTFFTDTQYF
TRBV9	TRBJ1-4	NA	TRBD1	TGTGCCAGCAGCGTAGAGGACAGGGGGGCTAATGAAAAACTGTTTTTT	CASSVEDRGANEKLFF
TRBV3-1/TRBV3-2	TRBJ2-2	NA	NA	TGTGCCAGCAGGGAGCCGTACACCGGGGAGCTGTTTTTT	CASREPYTGELFF
TRBV11-2	TRBJ1-1	NA	NA	TGTGCCAGCAGCTTAGAGGAGAGGCGGGGGCGACATCCGAACACTGAAGCTTTCTTT	CASSLEERRGRHPNTEAFF
TRBV7-6	TRBJ1-3	NA	TRBD1	TGTGCCAGCAGCTTAAGCCCCCCCAGGGGGAGGCACTCTGGAAACACCATATATTTT	CASSLSPPRGRHSGNTIYF
TRBV6-6	TRBJ1-6	NA	TRBD1	TGTGCCAGCAGTTTCGGACAGGGTTCACCCCTCCACTTT	CASSFGQGSPLHF
TRBV11-2	TRBJ2-5	NA	NA	TGTGCCAGCAGCTTGGCCGAGACCCAGTACTTC	CASSLAETQYF
TRBV6-2/TRBV6-3	TRBJ2-7	NA	NA	TGTGCCAGCAGTTATGCAGGGCACGAGCAGTACTTC	CASSYAGHEQYF
TRBV18	TRBJ2-7	few	TRBD1	TGTGCCAGCCATCGGGACAGAAATTCCTACGAGCAGTACTTC	CASHRDRNSYEQYF
TRBV6-5	TRBJ1-2	NA	NA	TGTGCCAGCAATTCGGGGTACTATGGCTACACCTTC	CASNSGYYGYTF
TRBV4-1	TRBJ1-4	NA	NA	TGCGCCAGCAGCCTAAAGGGGCAGGGAAATACAGGGACCATGACGACTAATGAAAAACTGTTTTTT	CASSLKGQGNTGTMTTNEKLFF